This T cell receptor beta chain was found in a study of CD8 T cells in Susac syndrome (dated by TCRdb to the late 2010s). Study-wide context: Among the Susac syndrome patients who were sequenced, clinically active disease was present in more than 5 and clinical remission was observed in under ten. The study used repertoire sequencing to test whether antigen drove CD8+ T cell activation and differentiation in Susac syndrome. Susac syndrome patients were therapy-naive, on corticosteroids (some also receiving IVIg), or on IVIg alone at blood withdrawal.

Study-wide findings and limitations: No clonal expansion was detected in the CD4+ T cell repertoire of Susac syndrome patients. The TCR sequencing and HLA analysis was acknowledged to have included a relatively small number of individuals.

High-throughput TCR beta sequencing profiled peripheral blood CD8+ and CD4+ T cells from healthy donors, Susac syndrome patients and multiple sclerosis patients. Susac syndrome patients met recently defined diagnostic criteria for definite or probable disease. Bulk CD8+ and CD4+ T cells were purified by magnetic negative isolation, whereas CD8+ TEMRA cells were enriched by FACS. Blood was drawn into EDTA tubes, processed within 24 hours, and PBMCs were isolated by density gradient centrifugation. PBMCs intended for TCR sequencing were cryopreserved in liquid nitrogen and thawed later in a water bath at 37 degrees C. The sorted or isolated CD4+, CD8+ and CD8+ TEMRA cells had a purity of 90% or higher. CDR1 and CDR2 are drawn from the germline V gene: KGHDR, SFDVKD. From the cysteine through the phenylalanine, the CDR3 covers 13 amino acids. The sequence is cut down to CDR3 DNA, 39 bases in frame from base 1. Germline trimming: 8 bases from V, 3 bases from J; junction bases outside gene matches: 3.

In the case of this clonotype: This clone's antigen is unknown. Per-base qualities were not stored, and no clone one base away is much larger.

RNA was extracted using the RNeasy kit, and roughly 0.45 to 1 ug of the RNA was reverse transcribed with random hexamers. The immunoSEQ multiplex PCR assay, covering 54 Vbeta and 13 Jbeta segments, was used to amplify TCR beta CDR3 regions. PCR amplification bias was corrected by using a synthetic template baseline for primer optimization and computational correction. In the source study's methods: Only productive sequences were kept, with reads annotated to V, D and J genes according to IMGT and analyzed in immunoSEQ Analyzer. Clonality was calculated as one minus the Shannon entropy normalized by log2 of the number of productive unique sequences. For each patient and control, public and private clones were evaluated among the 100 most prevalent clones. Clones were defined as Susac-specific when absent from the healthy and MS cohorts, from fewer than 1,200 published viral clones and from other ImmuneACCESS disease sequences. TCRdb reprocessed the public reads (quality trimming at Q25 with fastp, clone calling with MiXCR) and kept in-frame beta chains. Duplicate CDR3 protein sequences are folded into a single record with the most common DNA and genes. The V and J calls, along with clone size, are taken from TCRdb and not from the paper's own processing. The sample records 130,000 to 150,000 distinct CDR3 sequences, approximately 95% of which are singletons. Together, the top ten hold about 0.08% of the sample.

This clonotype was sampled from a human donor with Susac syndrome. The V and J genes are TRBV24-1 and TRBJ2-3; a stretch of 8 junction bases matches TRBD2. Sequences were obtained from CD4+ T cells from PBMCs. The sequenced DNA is TGTGCCACCAAGCGGGAGAGTACAGATACGCAGTATTTT. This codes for CATKRESTDTQYF.